This T cell receptor (beta chain) was sequenced during a study of technical replicates of blood from a few donors. Clones were sequenced by immunoSEQ multiplex PCR, and TCRdb holds only the in-frame ones, with some missing. The sample contains about 80,000 clones, roughly 85% of which appear only once. The sample consisted of PBMCs. This TCR came from a human donor in good health. Some clones in this sample may be carry-over from other donors' samples.

DNA of the CDR3: TGTGCCAGCAGCCAAGATCATACCGGGACAGGGTCCTACGAGCAGTACTTC. Its translation: CASSQDHTGTGSYEQYF. V gene TRBV14 combines with J gene TRBJ2-7, with 9 bases aligning to TRBD1. The CDR3 length is 17 residues. Losses at the gene ends were 0 bases for V and 1 base for J; bases not matched to a gene: 7. Germline-derived CDR1 and CDR2 are SGHDN and FVKESK.